The 21 T cell receptor beta chains listed next were all sequenced from one sample in a study of blood T cells in healthy people across ages. The second PCR ran about 7 to 12 cycles with a sample-barcoded 5' primer and J-beta primers. TCRdb redid the calling of the 5' RACE reads with MiXCR, one entry per CDR3 protein. The data hold around 1.1 million distinct CDR3 sequences, with more than 30% observed a single time. The sample taken for sequencing was blood. These TCRs come from a young man in good health.

The chain recombines TRBV12-3 or TRBV12-4 with TRBJ1-2; D unresolved. The CDR3 extends over 13 amino acids. Trimming pared 1 base from V and 7 bases from J, leaving 10 bases between. The CDR3 loop is CASSLGVRRGYTF. For the CDR3, the DNA is TGTGCCAGCAGTTTAGGGGTGAGGCGTGGCTACACCTTC.

DNA for the CDR3: TGTGCCAGCAGCCGGGACGGACTTAACTATGGCTACACCTTC. This encodes CASSRDGLNYGYTF. This sequence joins TRBV7-2 and TRBJ1-2; possible D gene TRBD1, 5 bases. Trimming removed 5 bases at V and 1 base at J, with 11 bases between. In germline, CDR1 is SGHTA, CDR2 FQGNSA. The CDR3 is 14 amino acids.

This clonotype was recorded a few times. The rearrangement links TRBV20-1 to TRBJ2-5; 7 positions agree with TRBD2. Trimming took 0 bases from V and 11 from J; bases not matched to a gene: 18. Germline V gene sequence: CDR1 DFQATT, CDR2 SNEGSKA (reference sequence). The CDR3 contains 16 residues. The CDR3 spells CSARDQAGTLYNEQYF. The DNA for the CDR3 is TGCAGTGCTAGAGATCAAGCGGGGACCCTCTACAATGAGCAGTACTTC.

This chain uses TRBV20-1 with TRBJ2-5; D not resolved. The length of the CDR3 is 14 residues. Trimming shortened V by 1 base and J by 11 bases, and 20 bases separated the two germline ends. Germline CDR1 reads DFQATT; CDR2 reads SNEGSKA (reference sequence). This CDR3 is CSARVGVIYNEQYF. The CDR3 nucleotides are TGCAGTGCTAGAGTTGGAGTGATATACAATGAGCAGTACTTC.

The chain joins TRBV7-9 to TRBJ2-1; D unresolved. Germline values: CDR1 SEHNR, CDR2 FQNEAQ (reference sequence). This CDR3 spans 18 amino acids. V lost 5 bases, J lost 1 base, and 21 bases lay in between. CDR3 sequence: CASSPAKVKASSYNEQFF. In nucleotides, the CDR3 is TGTGCCAGCAGCCCGGCGAAGGTGAAAGCAAGTTCCTACAATGAGCAGTTCTTC.

The rearrangement links TRBV20-1 to TRBJ1-1; D ambiguous. This CDR3 has 11 residues. The V and J ends lost 3 bases and 5 bases respectively, with 7 bases between them. CDR1 and CDR2 from the germline V gene are DFQATT and SNEGSKA (reference sequence). The CDR3 region is CSAREETEAFF. In DNA, the CDR3 is TGCAGTGCTAGGGAGGAGACTGAAGCTTTCTTT.

This clonotype was seen more than once but under ten times. This rearrangement joins TRBV10-3 to TRBJ1-3; TRBD1 matches 8 bases. V lost 4 bases to trimming and J lost 0 bases; unmatched junction nucleotides: 2. Germline V gene sequence: CDR1 ENHRY, CDR2 SYGVKD. The CDR3 spans 15 residues. The CDR3 reads CAISAGTGSGNTIYF. The CDR3 DNA reads TGTGCCATCAGTGCCGGGACAGGCTCTGGAAACACCATATATTTT.

This clonotype was seen a handful of times. The rearrangement uses TRBV20-1 and TRBJ1-1; 9 nucleotides match TRBD1. With 5 bases clipped from V and 3 bases from J, the junction kept 7 bases outside the gene matches. CDR3 size: 14 residues. Germline CDR1 is DFQATT and CDR2 is SNEGSKA (reference sequence). The CDR3 DNA sequence: TGCAGTGCTGGTAGGCGGGACAGGGACACTGAAGCTTTCTTT. Its translation: CSAGRRDRDTEAFF.

This chain links TRBV29-1 with TRBJ2-7; 8 bases are a match to TRBD2. The CDR3 consists of 14 residues. Germline lookup yields CDR1 SQVTM and CDR2 ANQGSEA. With 0 bases clipped from V and 0 bases from J, the junction kept 1 base outside the gene matches. The CDR3 here is CSVEEGLDSYEQYF. The CDR3 bases are TGCAGCGTTGAAGAGGGACTAGACTCCTACGAGCAGTACTTC.

The CDR3 DNA sequence: TGCAGTGCCTCCGGGACTACATGGGATGAGCAGTACTTC. Encoded protein: CSASGTTWDEQYF. The rearrangement uses TRBV20-1 and TRBJ2-7; 7 nucleotides match TRBD2. The length of the CDR3 is 13 residues. Germline CDR1 and CDR2: DFQATT and SNEGSKA (reference sequence). Trimming removed 6 bases from V and 7 bases from J; junction bases left unmatched: 12.

This chain joins TRBV21-1 and TRBJ1-1; TRBD1, the table's D call, lacks a check against the DNA. TRBV21-1 is assigned pseudogene status. This CDR3 is 13 amino acids long. CDR3 DNA sequence: TGTGCCAACAGCACTAAAGGGGGCTCTGAAGCTTTCTTT. Its protein is CANSTKGGSEAFF.

This clonotype came up once. The chain uses TRBV7-2 and TRBJ1-5, with a tentative D call TRBD1 (5 bases). The CDR3 extends over 16 amino acids. Germline V gives CDR1 SGHTA, CDR2 FQGNSA. Between the trimmed V and J ends, which lost 2 bases and 5 bases, there was a span of 16 bases. The CDR3 region has the DNA TGTGCCAGCAGCTTATACTTGGAGGTGGGGGATCAGCCCCAGCATTTT. Translated: CASSLYLEVGDQPQHF.

This clonotype occurred a few times. V is TRBV25-1 and J is TRBJ2-7; D perhaps matches TRBD1 (5 bases). CDR1 is MGHDK, CDR2 SYGVNS, per germline. This CDR3 has 12 residues. With 7 bases removed from V and 2 bases from J, the gap between germline ends came to 9 bases. Here the CDR3 reads CASKGPTYEQYF. CDR3 sequence (DNA): TGTGCCAGCAAGGGGCCGACCTACGAGCAGTACTTC.

The V gene is TRBV6-2 or TRBV6-3, the J gene TRBJ1-5; 8 nucleotides agree with TRBD1. The V and J ends lost 4 bases and 5 bases, in that order; junction bases with no gene match: 7. This CDR3 comprises 15 residues. Germline CDR1 and CDR2: MNHEY and SVGEGT. The CDR3 DNA follows: TGTGCCAGCAGTTCAGGACAGGGTTTATATCAGCCCCAGCATTTT. This sequence encodes CASSSGQGLYQPQHF.

This chain connects TRBV20-1 to TRBJ1-2, with TRBD1 matching over 8 bases. Looked up from germline, CDR1 is DFQATT and CDR2 is SNEGSKA (reference sequence). The CDR3 contains 14 residues. Germline trimming cut 7 bases from V and 4 bases from J; bases unmatched to any gene: 11. CDR3 sequence: CSVTDRAASYGYTF. Written as DNA, the CDR3 is TGCAGTGTGACGGACAGGGCGGCCTCCTATGGCTACACCTTC.

The CDR3 sequence is CASSFPEAGNYEQYF. As DNA, the CDR3 is TGTGCCAGCAGCTTCCCAGAAGCGGGGAACTACGAGCAGTACTTC. V gene TRBV21-1 combines with J gene TRBJ2-4; TRBD2 reflects the table's D call only, with no check against the DNA. Gene TRBJ2-7 matches the end of the DNA better, so the J call may be wrong. TRBV21-1 is recorded as a pseudogene. The CDR3 is 15 amino acids.

This clonotype was counted a few times. The chain joins TRBV7-9 to TRBJ1-1; D gene uncertain. The germline V and J ends were trimmed by 5 bases and 2 bases, with 12 bases remaining between them. CDR3 length: 14 amino acids. Germline CDR1 and CDR2: SEHNR and FQNEAQ (reference sequence). The CDR3 loop is CASSTQGRNTEAFF. The CDR3, as DNA: TGTGCCAGCAGCACCCAAGGGCGTAACACTGAAGCTTTCTTT.

The chain couples TRBV21-1 to TRBJ1-4. TRBV21-1 is annotated as a pseudogene. The CDR3 runs to 12 residues. The DNA for the CDR3 is TGTGCCAGGGACCGAACTAATGAAAAACTGTTTTTT. This encodes CARDRTNEKLFF.

The CDR3 protein is CASSQYRAEGYTF. The CDR3 DNA follows: TGCGCCAGCAGCCAGTACAGGGCTGAGGGCTACACCTTC. The J gene is TRBJ1-2, the V gene TRBV4-3, with a tentative D call TRBD1 (6 bases). The germline V and J ends were trimmed by 3 bases and 8 bases, with 13 bases remaining between them. The CDR3 has 13 residues. Germline CDR1 reads LGHNA; CDR2 reads YSLEER.

Details on this clonotype: Germline is not matched at one junction end, which may reflect a read error. The chain couples TRBV9 to TRBJ2-3; TRBD1 agrees at 7 bases. CDR1 is SGDLS and CDR2 is YYNGEE in the germline V gene. CDR3 length: 17 amino acids. The CDR3 sequence: CASSATGTHPRFDTQFF. The CDR3 DNA sequence: TGTGCCAGCAGCGCGACAGGGACCCATCCCCGGTTCGACACGCAGTTTTTT. Together with reference TRBV9 and TRBJ2-3, the CDR3 gives the full variable domain: DSGVTQTPKHLITATGQRVTLRCSPRSGDLSVYWYQQSLDQGLQFLIQYYNGEERAKGNILERFSAQQFPDLHSELNLSSLELGDSALYFCASSATGTHPRFDTQFFGPGTRLTVL.

The chain joins TRBV12-3 or TRBV12-4 to TRBJ1-1, with 7 bases matching TRBD1. V was clipped by 8 bases and J by 5 bases; unmatched bases: 11. There are 14 residues in the CDR3. The CDR3 spells CASAPDRAGTEAFF. DNA of the CDR3: TGTGCCAGCGCCCCCGACAGGGCAGGGACTGAAGCTTTCTTT.